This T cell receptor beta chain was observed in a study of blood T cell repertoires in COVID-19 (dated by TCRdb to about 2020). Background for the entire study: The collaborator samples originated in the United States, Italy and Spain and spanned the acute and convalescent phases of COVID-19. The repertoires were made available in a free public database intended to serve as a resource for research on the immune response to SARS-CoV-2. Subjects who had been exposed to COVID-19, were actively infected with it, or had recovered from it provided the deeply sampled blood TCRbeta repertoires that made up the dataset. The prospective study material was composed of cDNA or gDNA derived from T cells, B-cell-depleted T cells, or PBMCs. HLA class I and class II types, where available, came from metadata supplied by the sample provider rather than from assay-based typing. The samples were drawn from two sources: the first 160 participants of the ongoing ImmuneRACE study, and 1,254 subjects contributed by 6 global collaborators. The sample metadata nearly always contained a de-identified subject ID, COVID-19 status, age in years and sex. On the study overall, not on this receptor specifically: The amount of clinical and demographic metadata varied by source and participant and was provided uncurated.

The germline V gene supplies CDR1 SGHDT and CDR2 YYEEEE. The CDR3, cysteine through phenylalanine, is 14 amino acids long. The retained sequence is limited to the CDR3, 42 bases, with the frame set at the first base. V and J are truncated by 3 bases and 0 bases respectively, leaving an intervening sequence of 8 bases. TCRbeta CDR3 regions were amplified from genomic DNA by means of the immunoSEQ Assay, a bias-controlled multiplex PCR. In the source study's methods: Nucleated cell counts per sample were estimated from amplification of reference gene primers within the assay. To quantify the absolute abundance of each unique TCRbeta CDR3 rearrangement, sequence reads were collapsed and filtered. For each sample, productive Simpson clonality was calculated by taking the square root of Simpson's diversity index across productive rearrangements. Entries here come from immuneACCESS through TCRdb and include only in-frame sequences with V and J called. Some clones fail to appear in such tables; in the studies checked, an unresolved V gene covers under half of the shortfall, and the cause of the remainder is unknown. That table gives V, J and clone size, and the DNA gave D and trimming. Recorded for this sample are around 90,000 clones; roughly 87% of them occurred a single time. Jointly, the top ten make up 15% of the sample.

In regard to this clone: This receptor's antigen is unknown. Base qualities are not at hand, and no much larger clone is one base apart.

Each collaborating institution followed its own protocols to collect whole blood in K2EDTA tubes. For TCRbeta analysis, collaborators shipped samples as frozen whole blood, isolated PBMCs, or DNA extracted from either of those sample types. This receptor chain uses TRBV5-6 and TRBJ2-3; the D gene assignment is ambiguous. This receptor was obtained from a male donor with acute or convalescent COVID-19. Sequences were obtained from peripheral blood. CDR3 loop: CASSSRASTDTQYF. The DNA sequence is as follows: TGTGCCAGCAGCTCACGAGCTAGCACAGATACGCAGTATTTT.